Presented here are 18 T cell receptor beta chains from one specimen sequenced in a study of cytomegalovirus exposure and HLA in healthy donors. Primers for the PCR totalled 60 Vbeta and 13 Jbeta. Data came from immunoSEQ multiplex PCR; TCRdb stores just in-frame clones and leaves some out. The data hold fewer than 110,000 clones, with about 81% observed a single time. The sample was PBMCs. The receptors originated from a man in his fifties in good health and CMV-seronegative.

The genes are TRBV29-1 and TRBJ2-5; 8 bases map to TRBD1. The J call is uncertain, as TRBJ2-7 better fits the DNA end. CDR1 is SQVTM and CDR2 is ANQGSEA in the germline V gene. The CDR3 totals 14 residues. The CDR3 DNA sequence: TGCAGCGTTGCGAGGACAGGGTTCATCTACGAGCAGTACTTC. Translation: CSVARTGFIYEQYF.

The rearrangement uses TRBV27 and TRBJ1-1; D possibly corresponds to TRBD1 (6 bases). Trimming took off 5 bases at V and 5 bases at J, with 18 bases between the two ends. In germline, CDR1 is MNHEY, CDR2 SMNVEV (reference sequence). The CDR3 extends over 15 amino acids. As DNA, the CDR3 is TGTGCCAGCAGTCTCCGGGACAATTCGTGGACTGAAGCTTTCTTT. This codes for CASSLRDNSWTEAFF.

The chain is built from TRBV18 and TRBJ1-1; unclear D gene. The CDR3 consists of 13 residues. Trimming took off 2 bases at V and 1 base at J, with 5 bases between the two ends. CDR1 and CDR2 from the germline V gene are KGHSH and LQKENI. The CDR3 DNA reads as TGTGCCAGCTCACCAACAGCGAACACTGAAGCTTTCTTT. Protein: CASSPTANTEAFF. Complete variable domain (other parts from reference TRBV18 and TRBJ1-1): NAGVMQNPRHLVRRRGQEARLRCSPMKGHSHVYWYRQLPEEGLKFMVYLQKENIIDESGMPKERFSAEFPKEGPSILRIQQVVRGDSAAYFCASSPTANTEAFFGQGTRLTVV.

The CDR3 region is CASRDSGGDNEQFF. The CDR3 DNA sequence: TGCGCCAGCAGGGATAGCGGGGGGGACAATGAGCAGTTCTTC. The chain is built from TRBV4-3 and TRBJ2-1; 11 nucleotides align to TRBD2. V lost 6 bases to trimming and J lost 5 bases; unmatched junction nucleotides: 3. The CDR3 extends over 14 amino acids. Per germline, CDR1 LGHNA and CDR2 YSLEER.

This chain links TRBV27 with TRBJ1-1, with D tentatively TRBD1 (5 bases). This CDR3 has 15 amino acids. CDR1 is MNHEY, CDR2 SMNVEV, per germline (reference sequence). Trimming stripped 3 bases from V and 8 bases from J, with 19 bases between. This CDR3 reads CASSFSSQVKGEAFF. In DNA, the CDR3 is TGTGCCAGCAGTTTTAGTTCACAGGTCAAGGGGGAAGCTTTCTTT.

This clone was recorded only once. The chain joins TRBV11-2 to TRBJ2-1, with 7 bases fitting TRBD2. The J segment lost 9 bases and the V segment lost 5 bases, leaving 4 bases of the junction unmatched. The CDR3 length is 12 residues. Germline loops: CDR1 SGHAT, CDR2 FQNNGV. The CDR3 DNA reads TGTGCCAGCAGCCCGCGGGAGTGTGAGCAGTTCTTC. Protein: CASSPRECEQFF.

The chain has TRBV5-1 and TRBJ1-4, with 7 bases aligning to TRBD1. The germline V gene encodes CDR1 SGHRS and CDR2 YFSETQ. Trimming cost V 1 base and J 8 bases; bases outside gene matches: 5. CDR3 length equals 14 residues. The CDR3 region is CASSLMTGREKLFF. CDR3 nucleotide sequence: TGCGCCAGCAGCTTGATGACAGGGAGGGAAAAACTGTTTTTT.

CDR3 DNA sequence: TGTGCCAGCAGTTTAGGGACAGGGGGCGCGTCAGTCTATGGCTACACCTTC. This codes for CASSLGTGGASVYGYTF. This rearrangement joins TRBV27 to TRBJ1-2; 12 nucleotides line up with TRBD1. Germline values: CDR1 MNHEY, CDR2 SMNVEV (reference sequence). The CDR3 runs to 17 residues. V shed 2 bases and J 4 bases; nucleotides not matched to a gene: 8.

This CDR3 reads CASMDTDNQPQHF. DNA of the CDR3: TGTGCCAGCATGGACACCGACAATCAGCCCCAGCATTTT. The chain employs TRBV28 and TRBJ1-5; maybe TRBD1 (5 bases). V was shortened by 7 bases and J by 3 bases, with 10 bases between the two germline ends. This CDR3 is built from 13 residues. Germline assignment: CDR1 MDHEN and CDR2 SYDVKM.

This clone was picked up a small number of times. Here the CDR3 reads CASAPGRGAVQPQHF. CDR3 DNA sequence: TGTGCCAGCGCACCTGGGAGGGGGGCGGTTCAGCCCCAGCATTTT. The chain has TRBV28 and TRBJ1-5; TRBD1 is a possible D gene (6 bases). Germline CDR1 is MDHEN and CDR2 is SYDVKM. The CDR3 has 15 residues. The ends were cut back, 8 bases at V and 6 bases at J, with 20 bases in the middle.

This clone appeared once. CDR3 residues: CASSSNGGAEQYF. The CDR3 region has the DNA TGTGCCAGCAGCTCCAATGGAGGTGCCGAGCAGTACTTC. J is TRBJ2-7 and V is TRBV27; TRBD2 is a possible D gene (5 bases). V dropped 6 bases and J dropped 6 bases, with 15 bases sitting between them. Germline values: CDR1 MNHEY, CDR2 SMNVEV (reference sequence). The CDR3 consists of 13 residues.

V usage is TRBV28 and J usage is TRBJ2-7, with no clear D. This CDR3 has 13 amino acids. Germline loops: CDR1 MDHEN, CDR2 SYDVKM. The ends were cut back, 6 bases at V and 0 bases at J, with 9 bases in the middle. CDR3 coding DNA: TGTGCCAGCAGCCCCGACTCCTCCTACGAGCAGTACTTC. Amino acids: CASSPDSSYEQYF.

This sequence joins TRBV11-2 and TRBJ2-7; D might be TRBD2 (6 bases). Trimming removed 8 bases at V and 3 bases at J, with 14 bases between. Per germline, CDR1 SGHAT and CDR2 FQNNGV. The CDR3 sequence is 13 residues long. The CDR3 is CASGTAESYEQYF. The CDR3 DNA follows: TGTGCCAGCGGGACTGCGGAAAGCTACGAGCAGTACTTC.

V gene TRBV7-8 combines with J gene TRBJ2-5, with 8 bases matching TRBD2. Germline values: CDR1 SGHVS, CDR2 FQNEAQ. V was pared by 4 bases and J by 2 bases, with 9 bases of the junction left unmatched. This CDR3 contains 16 residues. The DNA for the CDR3 is TGTGCCAGCAGCTCCCCAGCGGGAGTAAAACAAGAGACCCAGTACTTC. This gives the protein CASSSPAGVKQETQYF.

This clone was seen only once. CDR3 in DNA: TGTGCCAGCAGTGACCACAGCCGACGCTTTAACTATGGCTACACCTTC. Translation gives CASSDHSRRFNYGYTF. The V and J genes are TRBV6-1 and TRBJ1-2, with unresolved D. V was clipped by 3 bases and J by 1 base, with 15 bases between them. This CDR3 is 16 amino acids long. Germline V lookup: CDR1 MNHNS, CDR2 SASEGT.

The chain recombines TRBV27 with TRBJ1-5; maybe TRBD1 (6 bases). Germline CDR1 MNHEY, CDR2 SMNVEV (reference sequence). This CDR3 has 15 residues. V lost 0 bases and J 7 bases, leaving 13 bases between the germline ends. Here the CDR3 reads CASSLSRQGSQPQHF. The CDR3 DNA follows: TGTGCCAGCAGTTTATCGAGGCAGGGGAGCCAGCCCCAGCATTTT.

The chain recombines TRBV6-6 with TRBJ1-2; D not certain. This CDR3 spans 12 amino acids. V lost 6 bases and J lost 6, with 11 bases in between. Germline CDR1 reads MNHNY; CDR2 reads SVGAGI (reference sequence). CDR3 coding DNA: TGTGCCAGCAGCTCCCGTGGAGATGGCTACACCTTC. Translating it yields CASSSRGDGYTF.

This clone has only a few counts. The rearrangement uses TRBV10-3 and TRBJ1-5, with 7 bases fitting TRBD1. Germline V CDR1 and CDR2: ENHRY, SYGVKD. This CDR3 has 13 amino acids. V was pared by 4 bases and J by 4 bases, with 1 base of the junction left unmatched. The DNA for the CDR3 is TGTGCCATCAGTGGGGACAGAAATCAGCCCCAGCATTTT. Amino acids: CAISGDRNQPQHF.